Below, 7 T cell receptor beta chains from the same sample are listed, as sequenced in a study of PD-1 blockade in classical Hodgkin lymphoma. Generated by immunoSEQ multiplex PCR, the TCRdb table keeps only in-frame clones and is missing some. The data contain 50,000 or so clones, under 80% of them singletons. The time point denotes: cycle 4 day 1 (C4D1), after around six weeks of nivolumab. Exposure to brentuximab vedotin varied, and each patient had relapsed following autologous stem cell transplantation. The sample was peripheral blood mononuclear cells (PBMCs), taken before the fourth cycle of nivolumab. These receptors came from a human donor with classical Hodgkin lymphoma.

Worth noting for this clone: A read error may produce the germline difference seen at one junction end. V is TRBV10-1 and J is TRBJ1-1; tentatively, D is TRBD1 (6 bases). CDR3 size: 12 residues. The germline V gene has CDR1 WNHNN and CDR2 SYGVQD (reference sequence). CDR3 residues: CASSETGQRSHF. CDR3 DNA sequence: TGCGCCAGCAGTGAGACTGGACAGCGTAGTCATTTT.

This clone was seen only a few times. The V call is TRBV7-9, the J call TRBJ1-4; the D is unclear. CDR3 length: 17 amino acids. Germline-derived CDR1 and CDR2 are SEHNR and FQNEAQ (reference sequence). V was cut by 5 bases and J by 0 bases, with 16 bases left in between. CDR3 in amino acids: CASSLGQGRATNEKLFF. DNA for the CDR3: TGTGCCAGCAGCCTAGGTCAAGGACGTGCAACTAATGAAAAACTGTTTTTT.

The chain uses TRBV6-5 and TRBJ2-2; D might be TRBD2 (5 bases). V shed 5 bases and J shed 6 bases, with 13 bases lying between them. The CDR3 is 14 amino acids. From germline, CDR1 is MNHEY and CDR2 SVGAGI. CDR3 protein: CASSRLGSPGELFF. The CDR3 region has the DNA TGTGCCAGCAGTCGCCTTGGGAGTCCCGGGGAGCTGTTTTTT.

The chain couples TRBV4-3 to TRBJ1-2; tentatively, D is TRBD1 (5 bases). There are 13 residues in the CDR3. Germline values: CDR1 LGHNA, CDR2 YSLEER. The V end lost 0 bases, the J end lost 8 bases, and 10 bases lay between the germline ends. In nucleotides, the CDR3 is TGCGCCAGCAGCCAAGATAGGGGCCGGGGCTACACCTTC. Translating gives CASSQDRGRGYTF.

This clone was counted once. The chain couples TRBV29-1 to TRBJ1-2; D is possibly TRBD1 (5 bases). Germline CDR1 and CDR2: SQVTM and ANQGSEA. The ends were cut back, 5 bases at V and 4 bases at J, with 14 bases in the middle. This CDR3 is built from 13 residues. Here the CDR3 reads CSVNHGGGYGYTF. CDR3 sequence (DNA): TGCAGCGTTAACCACGGCGGGGGCTATGGCTACACCTTC.

The gene calls are TRBV6-1 and TRBJ1-5; D not resolved. CDR3 length: 15 amino acids. Germline V lookup: CDR1 MNHNS, CDR2 SASEGT. V lost 10 bases and J 6 bases, leaving 22 bases between the germline ends. CDR3 protein: CAILPAVRLGQPQHF. CDR3 DNA sequence: TGTGCCATCCTTCCGGCGGTCAGGCTGGGTCAGCCCCAGCATTTT.

This clone was found a few times. The chain joins TRBV25-1 to TRBJ1-5, with 7 bases identical to TRBD1. The CDR3 extends over 14 amino acids. CDR1 and CDR2 (germline): MGHDK, SYGVNS. Trimming at V came to 3 bases and at J to 7 bases, leaving 6 bases not matched to a gene. The CDR3 DNA sequence: TGTGCCAGCAGTGAGCGGACAGGCGGCCAGCCCCAGCATTTT. It specifies CASSERTGGQPQHF.